What follows is one T cell receptor beta chain and its context. Its cognate antigen has yet to be identified. No much larger clone is present one base from it, and per-base qualities are unavailable. The sample comes from a study of cytomegalovirus exposure and HLA in healthy donors (dated by TCRdb to 2017 to 2019). About the investigation overall: An earlier analysis of approximately 640 of the donors reported approximately 290 Gb of sequence data and 117 million unique TCR beta sequences from some 180 million T cells. The number of typed donors differed by locus: 629-630 for A, B, C, DRB1 and DQB1; some 500 for DQA1; about 600 for DPA1; and around 470 for DPB1. A later analysis re-examined previously published TCR beta repertoires from 610 or so donors and added high-resolution HLA genotyping to investigate patterns of TCR occurrence. Roughly 300 gigabases of sequencing data and approximately 85 million unique TCR sequences were included in an early release covering about 700 HLA-typed donors. In addition to the first cohort of 666 subjects, a separate validation cohort of 120 different subjects was used. High-throughput TCR immunosequencing, statistical association of individual TCRs with disease status, and machine learning were combined to predict cytomegalovirus infection status. Alongside the repertoire data, information on donor age, sex, ethnicity and CMV serostatus was compiled. Of the roughly 400 genotyped donors, 80% to 90% were placed in the genetic ancestry cluster associated with self-reported Caucasian donors. A later genetic analysis used genome-wide SNP genotypes for about 65% of the roughly 700 donors, treating that subset as a discovery cohort. The study was designed to test whether signatures of past pathogen exposure could be identified by cataloging public T cell receptors. Across approximately 420 genotyped donors of the cohort, an average of about 240,000 unique TCR beta nucleotide sequences per donor were sequenced, and 15% to 20% of those sequences were non-productive. Rather than using new phenotypic data, the later analysis identified candidate immune exposures from TCR beta sequences and from how often those sequences occurred across donors. Class I and class II HLA loci were covered by the typing at four-digit resolution. To decide whether each TCR beta V gene segment behaved as functional or pseudogenic, an earlier analysis of approximately 620 of the donors relied on high-throughput TCR beta sequencing. Every discovery cohort repertoire had been produced on one sequencing platform. The study used immunosequencing to profile the T cell repertoires of 670 or so subjects and linked those repertoires to cytomegalovirus serostatus. Several DR-DQ haplotypes were handled as single units for association and clustering because linkage in the cohort was strong.

Library construction relied on the immunoSEQ multiplex PCR assay. A mixture of 60 forward primers for TCR Vbeta segments and 13 reverse primers for TCR Jbeta segments was used in the multiplex PCR. The CDR3 region of rearranged TCR beta genes was amplified from genomic DNA by a multiplex PCR assay. On the Illumina HiSeq System, the amplified TCR beta libraries were sequenced as 87-base-pair reads. Per the source publication's procedure: A later analysis counted some 80 million unique TCR beta chains across the 600 to 850 repertoires, and roughly 11 million of these chains were shared by at least two donors. Raw reads were error-corrected and collapsed into unique sequences by a nearest-neighbor algorithm in which closely related sequences were merged to remove PCR and sequencing errors. To assign V, D and J gene segments, CDR3 sequences were aligned to IMGT reference sequences. For a sequence to be retained, a match of at least six nucleotides to both a V gene segment and a J gene segment was required. A rearrangement was called productive if the CDR3 had no stop codons and remained in frame with V and J, and every other rearrangement was called non-productive. CDR3 was defined according to IMGT convention as the region running from the second conserved V-encoded cysteine to the conserved J-encoded phenylalanine. Sequences without an unambiguous match to a single V gene segment were excluded from the earlier analysis of 587 of the donors. In an earlier analysis of 587 of the donors, a V segment was called functional when productive rearrangements were above 56.7%, and segregating when the standard deviation between donors exceeded 5%. A statistical classification framework was built to diagnose cytomegalovirus status from the catalog of TCR beta chain sequences. In a later analysis, TCR nucleotide sequences were compared against IMGT/GENE-DB human TR gene sequences so that V and J genes could be assigned. Using the TCRdist pipeline, a later analysis assigned CDR3 sequences along with most-parsimonious VDJ recombination scenarios. A later analysis defined each TCR beta chain by its CDR3 amino acid sequence plus V-gene family, and excluded reads lacking a unique V-gene family. As a way to deal with suspected cross-contamination and a sequencing artifact, a later analysis dropped roughly 600 nucleotide sequences that were highly shared and had low generation probability. In a later analysis, a clonal expansion index for each public chain was calculated from normalized within-repertoire ranks of inferred template counts. A later analysis computed generation probabilities with a VDJ recombination model fitted to out-of-frame rearrangements, and checked the results against IGoR. In a later analysis, TCR-TCR, TCR-HLA and TCR-CMV co-occurrence was scored with hypergeometric tests, and a repertoire-size bias correction was applied to TCR pairs. False discovery rates were estimated in a later analysis by permuting HLA or CMV assignments 20 times. A later analysis grouped co-occurring TCRs with DBSCAN, adding TCRdist sequence similarity when clustering within HLA-allele-positive subsets. Repertoires with fewer than 30,000 or more than 120,000 public chains were left out of co-occurrence clustering, as were several repertoires with anomalous nucleotide sharing. In its TCRdb copy, this immuneACCESS table keeps in-frame sequences only and misses some clones. Where compared with another copy, unresolved V genes explain less than half of these, and the others have no known cause. The DNA was the basis for D and trimming; V, J and clone size are from that table. The sample table holds roughly 130,000 clones, of which under 70% were seen once. Of the sample, 5.5% to 7.5% is held by the ten largest clones.

The V end gives up 5 bases and the J end 5 bases, leaving 9 bases in the junction not matched to a gene. The germline V gene gives CDR1 as SGHTA and CDR2 as FQGTGA. Counted from cysteine to phenylalanine, this CDR3 has 15 amino acids. This entry keeps only the CDR3 DNA: 45 bases, framed from base 1. General findings and caveats noted by the study authors: For the cohort, immune exposure information was limited to CMV serostatus. At a false discovery rate of 0.05, a later analysis linked under 20,000 TCR beta sequences to specific HLA alleles. The presence/absence analyses assumed that sequencing depth was roughly uniform across donors, and that assumption may not be true. In a later analysis, most CMV-associated TCR beta chains were found to appear HLA-restricted, with HLA associations seemingly driven largely by CMV exposure. A cluster of highly shared sequence variants was judged likely to be a technical artifact of the sequencing pipeline. While some public TCRs were present in many individuals, most TCR sequences turned up only very rarely across donors. In a later analysis, HLA-associated TCR beta chains showed more clonal expansion and lower generation probabilities than non-associated chains that were equally common. Only TCR beta chains were sequenced in this cohort, and the absence of alpha or paired-chain data limited detectable features. In vitro tests confirmed that a few of the cytomegalovirus-associated TCR beta chains recognize cytomegalovirus antigens. Assigning TCR associations to individual alleles was difficult when HLA alleles, especially DR and DQ, strongly co-occurred. According to the authors, the approach could potentially be generalized to other disease states and immunological phenotypes. A total of some 180 TCR beta chains were listed by the study as associated with cytomegalovirus. In a later genetic analysis, fewer N-insertions in productive TCRs were reported among donors in an Asian-associated ancestry cluster than the approximately 710-donor mean. A further reported finding was that TCR beta sequences accurately predicted the HLA-A and HLA-B alleles for most subjects in the first cohort. Because HLA typing was unavailable for some donors at each locus, only the typed subset was used in association tests. A later analysis found that TCR association rates varied across HLA loci, with DRB1 alleles showing the most associated TCRs and HLA-C alleles the fewest. Some IMGT-functional V segments, including TRBV6-2 and TRBV6-3, could not be told apart with the 87-base-pair reads, so those segments were excluded. The classifier was reported to diagnose cytomegalovirus status with high specificity and sensitivity in both the original cohort and the validation cohort. An association between a missense DCLRE1C variant and V-gene and J-gene trimming of TCR beta chains was found in a later genetic analysis and replicated in an independent cohort. Correlated functional status among segregating V segments might reflect linkage disequilibrium, but an unknown experimental factor could not be ruled out. Because counts were too low, about 18 rarely observed V segments, including chromosome 9 orphons, were excluded from the earlier analysis of about 500 of the donors. In an earlier analysis of some 540 of the donors, most TCR beta V segments appeared in productive rearrangements about 90% or about 30% of the time, broadly matching IMGT annotations. A later analysis reported that several top co-occurrence clusters appeared linked to parvovirus B19, influenza, CMV and Epstein-Barr virus.

In total, about 650 healthy bone marrow donors made up the cohort. All cohort members were sampled while nominally healthy, although unrecorded immune exposures were likely present. The donor was CMV seronegative and belonged to the group of approximately 320 seronegative cohort members. Each donor provided a peripheral blood sample, and peripheral blood mononuclear cells were used for TCR beta sequencing. The Qiagen DNeasy Blood Extraction Kit was used to extract genomic DNA from the blood cell samples. The chain couples TRBV7-3 to TRBJ2-1; 7 central nucleotides agree with TRBD1. Sequenced: PBMCs. The sequence derives from a woman in her sixties or seventies in good health and CMV-seronegative. CDR3 region: CASSPGWGQHNEQFF. The nucleotide sequence reads TGTGCCAGCAGCCCCGGGTGGGGACAGCACAATGAGCAGTTCTTC.